This T cell receptor (beta chain) appears in the sequencing data of a study of CD8 T cells in ankylosing spondylitis. This CDR3 has 15 residues. Germline V gives CDR1 SGHVS, CDR2 FQNEAQ. With 4 bases clipped from V and 3 bases from J, the junction kept 4 bases outside the gene matches. As for this clonotype: Antigen specificity is unknown.

Study-wide results and limits: Ankylosing spondylitis blood seemed to carry a telltale TCR beta motif made of about 8 highly homologous variants.

MiXCR, applied by TCRdb to the 5' RACE reads, yields one record per CDR3 protein. The table has approximately 400,000 distinct CDR3 sequences, 26% seen once; the top ten hold about 1%. This sequence was found in a male donor with ankylosing spondylitis. Material: blood, either unsorted or a sorted T cell fraction (not recorded which). The chain links TRBV7-8 to TRBJ2-1; 9 bases are shared with TRBD2. Here the CDR3 reads CASSSLAGHYNEQFF. The CDR3 coding sequence is TGTGCCAGCAGCTCCCTAGCGGGACACTACAATGAGCAGTTCTTC.